This T cell receptor beta chain was recorded in a study of blood T cell repertoires in COVID-19. Background on the study: T cells, B-cell-depleted T cells, or PBMCs provided the cDNA or gDNA that served as material.

Clones were sequenced by immunoSEQ multiplex PCR, and TCRdb holds only the in-frame ones, with some missing. The sample has 200,000 or so clones, roughly four fifths seen once; the top ten hold around 6.1%. The specimen was peripheral blood. The source is a woman aged 35 to 49 with acute or convalescent COVID-19.

CDR3 region: CATLARERGGIQYF. Here the CDR3 DNA reads TGTGCCACTCTAGCTCGGGAGAGGGGGGGCATTCAGTACTTC. The chain recombines TRBV6-5 with TRBJ2-4; maybe TRBD2 (7 bases). Germline CDR1 is MNHEY and CDR2 is SVGAGI. The ends were cut back, 10 bases at V and 9 bases at J, with 22 bases in the middle. This CDR3 has 14 amino acids.